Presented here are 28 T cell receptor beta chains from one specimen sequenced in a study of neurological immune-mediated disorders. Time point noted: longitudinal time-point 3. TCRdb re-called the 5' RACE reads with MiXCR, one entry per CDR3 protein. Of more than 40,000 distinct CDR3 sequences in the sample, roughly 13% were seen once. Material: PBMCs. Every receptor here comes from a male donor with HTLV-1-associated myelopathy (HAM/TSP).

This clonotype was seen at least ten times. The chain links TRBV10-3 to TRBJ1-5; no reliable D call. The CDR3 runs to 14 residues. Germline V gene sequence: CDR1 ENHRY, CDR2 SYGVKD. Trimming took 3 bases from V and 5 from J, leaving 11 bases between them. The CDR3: CAISERIDDQPQHF. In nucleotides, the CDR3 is TGTGCCATCAGTGAAAGAATAGACGATCAGCCCCAGCATTTT.

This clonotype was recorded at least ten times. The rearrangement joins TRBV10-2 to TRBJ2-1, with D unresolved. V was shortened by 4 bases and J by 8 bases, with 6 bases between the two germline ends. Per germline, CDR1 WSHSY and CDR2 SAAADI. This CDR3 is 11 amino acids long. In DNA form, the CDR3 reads TGCGCCAGCAGTGTGGGCCATGAGCAGTTCTTC. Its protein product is CASSVGHEQFF.

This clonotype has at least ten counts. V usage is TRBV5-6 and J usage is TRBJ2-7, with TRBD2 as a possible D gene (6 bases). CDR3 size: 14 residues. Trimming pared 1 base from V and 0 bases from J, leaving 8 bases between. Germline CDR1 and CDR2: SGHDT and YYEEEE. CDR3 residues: CASSLWGVSYEQYF. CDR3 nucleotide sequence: TGTGCCAGCAGCTTGTGGGGGGTCTCCTACGAGCAGTACTTC.

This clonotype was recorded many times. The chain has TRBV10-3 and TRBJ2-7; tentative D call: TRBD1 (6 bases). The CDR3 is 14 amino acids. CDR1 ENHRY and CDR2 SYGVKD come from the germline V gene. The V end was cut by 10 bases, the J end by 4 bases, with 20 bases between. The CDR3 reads CASYQGLGSYEQYF. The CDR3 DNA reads TGTGCCAGCTATCAGGGGCTCGGCTCATACGAGCAGTACTTC.

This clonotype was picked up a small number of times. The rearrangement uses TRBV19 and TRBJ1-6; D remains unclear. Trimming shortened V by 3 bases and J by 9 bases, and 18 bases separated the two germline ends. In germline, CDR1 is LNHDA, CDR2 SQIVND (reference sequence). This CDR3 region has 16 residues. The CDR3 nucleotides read TGTGCCAGTAGTATGAACTTCGGGGAAGTGGCTTCACCCCTCCACTTT. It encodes CASSMNFGEVASPLHF. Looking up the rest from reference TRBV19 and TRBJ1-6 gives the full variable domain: DGGITQSPKYLFRKEGQNVTLSCEQNLNHDAMYWYRQDPGQGLRLIYYSQIVNDFQKGDIAEGYSVSREKKESFPLTVTSAQKNPTAFYLCASSMNFGEVASPLHFGNGTRLTVT.

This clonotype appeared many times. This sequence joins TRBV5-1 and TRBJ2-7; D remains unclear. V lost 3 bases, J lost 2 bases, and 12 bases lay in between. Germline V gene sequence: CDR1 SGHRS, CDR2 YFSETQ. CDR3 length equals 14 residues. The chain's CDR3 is CASSSPGEAYEQYF. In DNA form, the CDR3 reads TGCGCCAGCAGCTCACCGGGTGAGGCCTACGAGCAGTACTTC. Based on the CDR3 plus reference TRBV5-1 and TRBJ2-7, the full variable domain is KAGVTQTPRYLIKTRGQQVTLSCSPISGHRSVSWYQQTPGQGLQFLFEYFSETQRNKGNFPGRFSGRQFSNSRSEMNVSTLELGDSALYLCASSSPGEAYEQYFGPGTRLTVT.

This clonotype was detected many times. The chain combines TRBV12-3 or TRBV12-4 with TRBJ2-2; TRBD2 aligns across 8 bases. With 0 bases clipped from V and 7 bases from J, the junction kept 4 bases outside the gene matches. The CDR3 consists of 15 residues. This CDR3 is CASSLALGGVGELFF. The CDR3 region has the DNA TGTGCCAGCAGTTTAGCGCTCGGGGGGGTCGGGGAGCTGTTTTTT.

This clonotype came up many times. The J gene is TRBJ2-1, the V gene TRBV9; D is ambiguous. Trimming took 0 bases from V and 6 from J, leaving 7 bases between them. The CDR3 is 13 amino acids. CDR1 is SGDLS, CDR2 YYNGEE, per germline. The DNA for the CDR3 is TGTGCCAGCAGCGTAGGAATTGGCAATGAGCAGTTCTTC. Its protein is CASSVGIGNEQFF.

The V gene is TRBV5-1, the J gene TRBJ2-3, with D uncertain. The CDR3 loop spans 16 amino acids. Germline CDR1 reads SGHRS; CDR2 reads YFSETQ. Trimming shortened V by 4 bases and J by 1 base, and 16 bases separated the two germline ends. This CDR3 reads CASSPWHTRGTDTQYF. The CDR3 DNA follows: TGCGCCAGCAGCCCCTGGCATACTCGGGGCACAGATACGCAGTATTTT.

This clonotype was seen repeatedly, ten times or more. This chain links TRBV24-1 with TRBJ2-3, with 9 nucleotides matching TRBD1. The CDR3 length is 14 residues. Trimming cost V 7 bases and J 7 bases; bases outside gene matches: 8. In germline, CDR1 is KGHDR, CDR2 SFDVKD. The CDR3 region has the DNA TGTGCCACCAGAGGGACAGGGCGAACCAATACGCAGTATTTT. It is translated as CATRGTGRTNTQYF.

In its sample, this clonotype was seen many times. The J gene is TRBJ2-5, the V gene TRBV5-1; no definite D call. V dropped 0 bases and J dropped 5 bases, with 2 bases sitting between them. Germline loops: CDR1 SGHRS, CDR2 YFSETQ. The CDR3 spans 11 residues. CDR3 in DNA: TGCGCCAGCAGCTTGGATGAGACCCAGTACTTC. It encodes CASSLDETQYF. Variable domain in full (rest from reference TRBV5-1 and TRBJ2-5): KAGVTQTPRYLIKTRGQQVTLSCSPISGHRSVSWYQQTPGQGLQFLFEYFSETQRNKGNFPGRFSGRQFSNSRSEMNVSTLELGDSALYLCASSLDETQYFGPGTRLLVL.

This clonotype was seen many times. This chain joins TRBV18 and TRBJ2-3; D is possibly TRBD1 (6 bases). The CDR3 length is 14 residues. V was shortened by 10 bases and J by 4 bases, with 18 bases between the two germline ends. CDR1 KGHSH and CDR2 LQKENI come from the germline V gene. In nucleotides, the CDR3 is TGTGCCACCCGGTCTGGGGGCTTTGCAGATACGCAGTATTTT. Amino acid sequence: CATRSGGFADTQYF. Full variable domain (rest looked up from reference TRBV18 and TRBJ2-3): NAGVMQNPRHLVRRRGQEARLRCSPMKGHSHVYWYRQLPEEGLKFMVYLQKENIIDESGMPKERFSAEFPKEGPSILRIQQVVRGDSAAYFCATRSGGFADTQYFGPGTRLTVL.

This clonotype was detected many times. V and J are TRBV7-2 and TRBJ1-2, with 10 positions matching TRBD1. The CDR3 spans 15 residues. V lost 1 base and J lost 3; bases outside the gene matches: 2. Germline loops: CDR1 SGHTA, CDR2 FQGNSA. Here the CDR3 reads CASSLGTGGHYGYTF. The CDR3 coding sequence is TGTGCCAGCAGCTTAGGGACAGGGGGACACTATGGCTACACCTTC. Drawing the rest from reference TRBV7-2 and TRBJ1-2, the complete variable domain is GAGVSQSPSNKVTEKGKDVELRCDPISGHTALYWYRQSLGQGLEFLIYFQGNSAPDKSGLPSDRFSAERTGGSVSTLTIQRTQQEDSAVYLCASSLGTGGHYGYTFGSGTRLTVV.

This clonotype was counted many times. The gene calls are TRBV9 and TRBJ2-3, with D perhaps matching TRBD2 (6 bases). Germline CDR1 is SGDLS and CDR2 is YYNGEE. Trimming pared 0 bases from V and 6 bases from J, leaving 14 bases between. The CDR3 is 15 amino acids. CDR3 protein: CASSVAPGVVDTQYF. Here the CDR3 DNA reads TGTGCCAGCAGCGTAGCCCCGGGGGTGGTCGATACGCAGTATTTT.

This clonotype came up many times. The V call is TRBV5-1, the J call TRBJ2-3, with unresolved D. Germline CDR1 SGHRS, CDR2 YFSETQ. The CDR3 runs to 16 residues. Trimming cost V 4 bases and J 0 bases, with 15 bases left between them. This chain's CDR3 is CASSNPSRGSTDTQYF. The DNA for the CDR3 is TGCGCCAGCAGCAATCCGTCCCGCGGAAGCACAGATACGCAGTATTTT.

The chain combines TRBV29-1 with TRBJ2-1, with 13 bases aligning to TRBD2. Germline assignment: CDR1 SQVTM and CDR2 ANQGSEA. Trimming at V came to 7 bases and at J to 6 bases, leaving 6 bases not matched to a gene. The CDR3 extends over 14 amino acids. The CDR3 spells CSADGLAGVNEQFF. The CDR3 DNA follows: TGCAGCGCCGACGGACTAGCGGGGGTCAATGAGCAGTTCTTC.

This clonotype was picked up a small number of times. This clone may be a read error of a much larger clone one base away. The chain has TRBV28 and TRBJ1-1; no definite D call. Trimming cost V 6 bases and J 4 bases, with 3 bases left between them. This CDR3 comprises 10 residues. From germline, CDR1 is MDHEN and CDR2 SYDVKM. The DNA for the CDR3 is TGTGCCAGCAGGAGCACTGAAGCTTTCTTT. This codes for CASRSTEAFF.

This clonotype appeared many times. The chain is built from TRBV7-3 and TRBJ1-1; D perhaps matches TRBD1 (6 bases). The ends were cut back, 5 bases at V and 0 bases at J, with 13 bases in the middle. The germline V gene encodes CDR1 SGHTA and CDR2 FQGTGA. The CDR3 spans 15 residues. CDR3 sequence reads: CASSPGTTMNTEAFF. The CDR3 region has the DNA TGTGCCAGCAGCCCAGGGACAACCATGAACACTGAAGCTTTCTTT.

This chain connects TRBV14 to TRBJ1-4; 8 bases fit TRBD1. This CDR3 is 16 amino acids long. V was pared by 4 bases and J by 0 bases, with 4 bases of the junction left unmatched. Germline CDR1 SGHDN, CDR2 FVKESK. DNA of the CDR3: TGTGCCAGCAGCCCCACAGGGGGGGCAACTAATGAAAAACTGTTTTTT. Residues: CASSPTGGATNEKLFF. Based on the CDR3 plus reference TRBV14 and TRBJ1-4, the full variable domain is EAGVTQFPSHSVIEKGQTVTLRCDPISGHDNLYWYRRVMGKEIKFLLHFVKESKQDESGMPNNRFLAERTGGTYSTLKVQPAELEDSGVYFCASSPTGGATNEKLFFGSGTQLSVL.

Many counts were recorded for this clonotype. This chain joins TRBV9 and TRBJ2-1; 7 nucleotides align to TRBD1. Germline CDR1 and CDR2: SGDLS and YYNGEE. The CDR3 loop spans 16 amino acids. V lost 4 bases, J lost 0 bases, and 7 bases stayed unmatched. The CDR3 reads CASSPIWTGSYNEQFF. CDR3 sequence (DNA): TGTGCCAGCAGCCCAATTTGGACAGGCTCCTACAATGAGCAGTTCTTC.

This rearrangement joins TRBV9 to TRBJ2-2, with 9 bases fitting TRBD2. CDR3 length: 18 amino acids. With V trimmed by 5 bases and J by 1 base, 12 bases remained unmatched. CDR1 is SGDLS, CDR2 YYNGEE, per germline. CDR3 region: CASRAASGGPMNTGELFF. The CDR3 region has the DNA TGTGCCAGCAGGGCGGCCAGCGGGGGGCCCATGAACACCGGGGAGCTGTTTTTT.

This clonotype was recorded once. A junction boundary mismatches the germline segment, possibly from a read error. DNA for the CDR3: TGTGCCAGAAGTTACGCGGGAATTGTTCTTGAGTATTTT. It specifies CARSYAGIVLEYF. This chain connects TRBV6-2 or TRBV6-3 to TRBJ2-3, with a tentative D call TRBD2 (6 bases). Germline V gene sequence: CDR1 MNHEY, CDR2 SVGEGT. This CDR3 is 13 amino acids long.

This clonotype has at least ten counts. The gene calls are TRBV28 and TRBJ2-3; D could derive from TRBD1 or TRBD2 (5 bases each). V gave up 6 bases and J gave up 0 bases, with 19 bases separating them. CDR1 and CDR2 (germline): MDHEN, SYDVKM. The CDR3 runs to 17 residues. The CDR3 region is CASRDPRGTSSTDTQYF. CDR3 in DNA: TGTGCCAGCAGGGACCCCCGGGGCACCTCGAGCACAGATACGCAGTATTTT.

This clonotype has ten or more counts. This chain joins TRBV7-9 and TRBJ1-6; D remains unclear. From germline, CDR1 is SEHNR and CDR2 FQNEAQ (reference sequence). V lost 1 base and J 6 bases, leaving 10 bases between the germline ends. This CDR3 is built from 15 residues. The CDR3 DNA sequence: TGTGCCAGCAGCTTAGAAGGACTGATTAATTCACCCCTCCACTTT. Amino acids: CASSLEGLINSPLHF. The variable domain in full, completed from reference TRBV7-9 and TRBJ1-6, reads DTGVSQNPRHKITKRGQNVTFRCDPISEHNRLYWYRQTLGQGPEFLTYFQNEAQLEKSRLLSDRFSAERPKGSFSTLEIQRTEQGDSAMYLCASSLEGLINSPLHFGNGTRLTVT.

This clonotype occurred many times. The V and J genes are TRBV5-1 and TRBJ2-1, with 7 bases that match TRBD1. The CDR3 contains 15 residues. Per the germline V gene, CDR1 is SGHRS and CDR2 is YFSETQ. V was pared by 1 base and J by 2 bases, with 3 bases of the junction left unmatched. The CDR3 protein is CASSLFDRAYNEQFF. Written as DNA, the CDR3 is TGCGCCAGCAGCTTGTTCGACAGGGCCTACAATGAGCAGTTCTTC.

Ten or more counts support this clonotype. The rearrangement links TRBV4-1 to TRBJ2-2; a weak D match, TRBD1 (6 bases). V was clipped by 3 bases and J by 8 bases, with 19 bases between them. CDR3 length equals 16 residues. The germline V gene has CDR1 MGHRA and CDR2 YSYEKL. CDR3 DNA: TGCGCCAGCAGCCACCCCGGGACATCTGAAGGAGGGGAGCTGTTTTTT. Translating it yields CASSHPGTSEGGELFF.

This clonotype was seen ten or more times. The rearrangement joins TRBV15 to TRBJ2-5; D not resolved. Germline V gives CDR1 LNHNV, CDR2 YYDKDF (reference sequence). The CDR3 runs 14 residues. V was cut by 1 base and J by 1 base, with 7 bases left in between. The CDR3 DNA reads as TGTGCCACCAGCAGAGCGGGCAGCCAAGAGACCCAGTACTTC. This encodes CATSRAGSQETQYF.

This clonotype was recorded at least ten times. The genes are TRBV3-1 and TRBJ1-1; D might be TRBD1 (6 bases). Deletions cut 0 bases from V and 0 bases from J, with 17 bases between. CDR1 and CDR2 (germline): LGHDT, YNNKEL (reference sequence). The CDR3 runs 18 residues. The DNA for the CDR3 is TGTGCCAGCAGCCAAGAAGGAATGAGGGGGTTACTGAACACTGAAGCTTTCTTT. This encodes CASSQEGMRGLLNTEAFF.